The 22 T cell receptor beta chains presented below share a single source sample, sequenced in a study of cytomegalovirus exposure and HLA in healthy donors. The PCR ran on 60 Vbeta and 13 Jbeta primers. This table comes from immunoSEQ multiplex PCR, and its TCRdb copy is limited to in-frame clones, with some not included. The sample contains about 200,000 clones, 81% of which appear only once. The sample was PBMCs. The receptor set was obtained from a man between 18 and 29 years old in good health and CMV-seronegative.

This sequence joins TRBV5-1 and TRBJ2-7; possibly TRBD2 for D (6 bases). From germline, CDR1 is SGHRS and CDR2 YFSETQ. Trimming pared 2 bases from V and 4 bases from J, leaving 22 bases between. This CDR3 contains 17 residues. The CDR3 reads CASSLISGDWLKYEQYF. In DNA, the CDR3 is TGCGCCAGCAGCTTAATAAGTGGGGACTGGCTTAAGTACGAGCAGTACTTC.

The chain links TRBV5-1 to TRBJ2-3; TRBD1 is a possible D gene (6 bases). CDR1 and CDR2 from the germline V gene are SGHRS and YFSETQ. With 4 bases removed from V and 0 bases from J, the gap between germline ends came to 12 bases. This CDR3 has 15 amino acids. In DNA, the CDR3 is TGCGCCAGCAGCCTAGGGACACTCAGCACAGATACGCAGTATTTT. Translated, it gives CASSLGTLSTDTQYF.

Remarks on this clone: The sample holds other DNA sequences that translate to the same CDR3. This chain links TRBV7-9 with TRBJ1-1, with D maybe TRBD1 (5 bases). CDR3 size: 13 residues. V shed 5 bases and J shed 4 bases, with 11 bases lying between them. CDR1 and CDR2 (germline): SEHNR, FQNEAQ (reference sequence). The DNA for the CDR3 is TGTGCCAGCAGCCGTCAGGGCGGCACTGAAGCTTTCTTT. It is translated as CASSRQGGTEAFF. The full variable domain, in which reference TRBV7-9 and TRBJ1-1 provide the parts outside the CDR3, is DTGVSQNPRHKITKRGQNVTFRCDPISEHNRLYWYRQTLGQGPEFLTYFQNEAQLEKSRLLSDRFSAERPKGSFSTLEIQRTEQGDSAMYLCASSRQGGTEAFFGQGTRLTVV.

This chain joins TRBV5-1 and TRBJ2-1; TRBD2 aligns across 10 bases. Trimming cost V 1 base and J 7 bases; bases outside gene matches: 11. The CDR3 runs to 17 residues. Germline CDR1 is SGHRS and CDR2 is YFSETQ. DNA of the CDR3: TGCGCCAGCAGCTTGTCCTCAAGCGGGGGGGCGGGAAATGAGCAGTTCTTC. Translating it yields CASSLSSSGGAGNEQFF.

As to this clone: Other DNA sequences in the same sample also yield this CDR3. The V call is TRBV2, the J call TRBJ2-1, with D possibly being TRBD1 (5 bases). This CDR3 comprises 13 residues. Germline V gene lookup returns CDR1 SNHLY and CDR2 FYNNEI. Trimming left V 6 bases short and J 4 bases short, with 10 bases between. CDR3 loop: CASRVDRYNEQFF. The DNA of the CDR3 is TGTGCCAGCAGAGTAGACAGATACAATGAGCAGTTCTTC.

This clone was detected only a few times. The chain employs TRBV19 and TRBJ1-5; D ambiguous. The CDR3 has 16 amino acids. V lost 1 base and J 9 bases, leaving 19 bases between the germline ends. Germline V gene data show CDR1 as LNHDA and CDR2 as SQIVND (reference sequence). CDR3 amino acids: CASSIAVPAGRRPQHF. As DNA, the CDR3 is TGTGCCAGTAGTATAGCGGTACCGGCAGGCAGGCGGCCCCAGCATTTT.

The chain carries TRBV19 and TRBJ1-1; D unclear. This CDR3 has 12 residues. Germline-derived CDR1 and CDR2 are LNHDA and SQIVND (reference sequence). V shed 3 bases and J shed 2 bases, with 4 bases lying between them. The CDR3: CASSIVNTEAFF. CDR3 sequence (DNA): TGTGCCAGTAGTATTGTAAACACTGAAGCTTTCTTT.

Here the CDR3 reads CASSLRTGRNGGYTF. For the CDR3, the DNA is TGTGCCAGCAGCCTTCGGACAGGGAGGAACGGCGGCTACACCTTC. V is TRBV13 and J is TRBJ1-2; TRBD1 matches 8 bases. Losses at the gene ends were 5 bases for V and 8 bases for J; bases not matched to a gene: 13. CDR3 length equals 15 residues. Per the germline V gene, CDR1 is PRHDT and CDR2 is FYEKMQ (reference sequence). Using reference TRBV13 and TRBJ1-2 for the parts outside the CDR3, the full variable domain is AAGVIQSPRHLIKEKRETATLKCYPIPRHDTVYWYQQGPGQDPQFLISFYEKMQSDKGSIPDRFSAQQFSDYHSELNMSSLELGDSALYFCASSLRTGRNGGYTFGSGTRLTVV.

The V gene is TRBV4-2, the J gene TRBJ1-2; 7 bases are a match to TRBD1. Per germline, CDR1 LGHNA and CDR2 YNFKEQ. Unmatched junction bases numbered 4, after V lost 5 bases and J lost 4 bases. The CDR3 sequence is 13 residues long. The CDR3 loop is CASSDGTAYGYTF. CDR3 DNA: TGTGCCAGCAGCGATGGGACAGCCTATGGCTACACCTTC.

This chain connects TRBV5-1 to TRBJ1-2, with TRBD1 as a possible D gene (5 bases). Germline V lookup: CDR1 SGHRS, CDR2 YFSETQ. The CDR3 totals 16 residues. Trimming stripped 0 bases from V and 6 bases from J, with 18 bases between. The CDR3 coding sequence is TGCGCCAGCAGCTTGGTCTTTGTGGAGGGGATGGATGGCTACACCTTC. Protein sequence: CASSLVFVEGMDGYTF. Full variable domain (missing parts from reference TRBV5-1 and TRBJ1-2): KAGVTQTPRYLIKTRGQQVTLSCSPISGHRSVSWYQQTPGQGLQFLFEYFSETQRNKGNFPGRFSGRQFSNSRSEMNVSTLELGDSALYLCASSLVFVEGMDGYTFGSGTRLTVV.

Written as DNA, the CDR3 is TGTGCCAGCAGCCTCGGACTAGCGGGGCTTATCGAAGAGACCCAGTACTTC. Encoded protein: CASSLGLAGLIEETQYF. This chain links TRBV11-2 with TRBJ2-5; 12 bases map to TRBD2. J was trimmed by 3 bases and V by 5 bases; bases with no gene match: 10. CDR1 is SGHAT, CDR2 FQNNGV, per germline. The CDR3 is made up of 17 amino acids.

The genes are TRBV6-1 and TRBJ2-7, with TRBD1 matching over 10 bases. This CDR3 comprises 15 residues. The V gene's germline CDR1 is MNHNS and CDR2 SASEGT. Trimming took 4 bases from V and 0 from J; bases not matched to a gene: 3. CDR3 residues: CASSAGTGVSYEQYF. The CDR3 region has the DNA TGTGCCAGCAGTGCCGGGACAGGGGTCTCCTACGAGCAGTACTTC.

As DNA, the CDR3 is TGTGCCATCAGTGGTGAGGGGGGGCTCAGAGAGACCCAGTACTTC. This codes for CAISGEGGLRETQYF. J is TRBJ2-5 and V is TRBV10-3; D possibly corresponds to TRBD2 (7 bases). V was clipped by 4 bases and J by 4 bases, with 16 bases between them. The CDR3 consists of 15 residues. Germline assignment: CDR1 ENHRY and CDR2 SYGVKD.

This rearrangement joins TRBV7-2 to TRBJ1-2; D remains ambiguous. V lost 1 base, J lost 4 bases, and 10 bases lay in between. The CDR3 has 14 amino acids. Germline CDR1 and CDR2: SGHTA and FQGNSA. CDR3 sequence (DNA): TGTGCCAGCAGCTTAGAAGCAGCGATCTATGGCTACACCTTC. This encodes CASSLEAAIYGYTF. The full variable domain, its missing parts supplied by reference TRBV7-2 and TRBJ1-2, is GAGVSQSPSNKVTEKGKDVELRCDPISGHTALYWYRQSLGQGLEFLIYFQGNSAPDKSGLPSDRFSAERTGGSVSTLTIQRTQQEDSAVYLCASSLEAAIYGYTFGSGTRLTVV.

This chain joins TRBV5-4 and TRBJ2-4; 7 nucleotides agree with TRBD2. The J segment lost 8 bases and the V segment lost 4 bases, leaving 9 bases of the junction unmatched. This CDR3 has 14 amino acids. CDR1 is SGHNT and CDR2 is YYREEE in the germline V gene (reference sequence). Here the CDR3 reads CASSPRLASDIQYF. The CDR3 nucleotides read TGTGCCAGCAGCCCCCGACTAGCTTCTGACATTCAGTACTTC.

This clone is a singleton in its sample. V is TRBV2 and J is TRBJ2-7, with 9 bases fitting TRBD1. The CDR3 totals 14 residues. Germline-derived CDR1 and CDR2 are SNHLY and FYNNEI. J was trimmed by 4 bases and V by 8 bases; bases with no gene match: 9. The CDR3 region is CASRVEQGAYEQYF. In DNA form, the CDR3 reads TGTGCCAGCCGGGTGGAACAGGGGGCATACGAGCAGTACTTC.

The rearrangement joins TRBV7-9 to TRBJ1-6; D is perhaps TRBD1 (6 bases). Germline CDR1 is SEHNR and CDR2 is FQNEAQ (reference sequence). The CDR3 runs 16 residues. V was trimmed by 5 bases and J by 0 bases, leaving 11 bases between them. DNA of the CDR3: TGTGCCAGCAGCCAACAGGGAAGCTCCTATAATTCACCCCTCCACTTT. Amino acids: CASSQQGSSYNSPLHF.

This chain joins TRBV9 and TRBJ1-4; 9 positions match TRBD1. The V gene end was trimmed by 3 bases and the J gene end by 0 bases; junction bases not matched to a gene: 6. Germline V CDR1 and CDR2: SGDLS, YYNGEE. The CDR3 extends over 17 amino acids. DNA for the CDR3: TGTGCCAGCAGCGCTCTAACAGGGGGCTCAACTAATGAAAAACTGTTTTTT. Translated: CASSALTGGSTNEKLFF.

V usage is TRBV30 and J usage is TRBJ2-7; tentatively, D is TRBD2 (5 bases). Germline loops: CDR1 GTSNPN, CDR2 SVGIG (reference sequence). CDR3 length equals 11 residues. V lost 7 bases and J lost 2, with 9 bases in between. The CDR3 spells CAFRLTYEQYF. CDR3 DNA sequence: TGTGCCTTCCGACTAACCTACGAGCAGTACTTC.

Only a few counts were recorded for this clone. The chain is built from TRBV5-1 and TRBJ2-3; TRBD1 matches 7 bases. CDR1 is SGHRS and CDR2 is YFSETQ in the germline V gene. The trim removed 2 bases at V and 0 bases at J, leaving 6 bases unmatched. The CDR3 spans 16 residues. The CDR3 loop is CASSLLQGQSTDTQYF. The CDR3 DNA reads TGCGCCAGCAGCTTACTACAGGGGCAGAGCACAGATACGCAGTATTTT.

The CDR3 reads CASSERAKDAGELFF. CDR3 DNA: TGCGCCAGCAGCGAGCGGGCAAAGGATGCCGGGGAGCTGTTTTTT. The genes are TRBV4-3 and TRBJ2-2, with a weak D call TRBD2 (6 bases). Per the germline V gene, CDR1 is LGHNA and CDR2 is YSLEER. With 5 bases removed from V and 6 bases from J, the gap between germline ends came to 16 bases. This CDR3 has 15 residues.

Comment on this clone: This specimen includes other DNA sequences encoding the same CDR3. The rearrangement links TRBV29-1 to TRBJ2-7, with TRBD1 matching over 11 bases. V dropped 3 bases and J dropped 5; count of bases not matched to a gene: 0. CDR3 length equals 12 residues. Germline V gene sequence: CDR1 SQVTM, CDR2 ANQGSEA. DNA for the CDR3: TGCAGCGTTGAGGGACAGGGGGACGAGCAGTACTTC. This gives the protein CSVEGQGDEQYF.